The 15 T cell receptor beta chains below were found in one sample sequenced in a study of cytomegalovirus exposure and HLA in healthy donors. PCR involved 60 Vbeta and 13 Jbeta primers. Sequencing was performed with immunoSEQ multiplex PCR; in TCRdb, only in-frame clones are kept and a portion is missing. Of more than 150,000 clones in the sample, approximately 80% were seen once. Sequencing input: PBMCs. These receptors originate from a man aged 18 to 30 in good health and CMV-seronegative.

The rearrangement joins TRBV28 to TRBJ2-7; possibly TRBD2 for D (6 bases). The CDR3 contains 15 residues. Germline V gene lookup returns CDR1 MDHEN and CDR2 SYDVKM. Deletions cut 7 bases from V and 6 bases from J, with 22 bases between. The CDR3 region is CASTTSTPSVSEQYF. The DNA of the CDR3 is TGTGCCAGCACCACCTCCACGCCTAGCGTTTCCGAGCAGTACTTC.

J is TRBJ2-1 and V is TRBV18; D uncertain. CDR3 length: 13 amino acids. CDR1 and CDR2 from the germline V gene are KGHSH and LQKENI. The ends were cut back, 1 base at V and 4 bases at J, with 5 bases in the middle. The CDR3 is CASSPQRYNEQFF. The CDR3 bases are TGTGCCAGCTCACCACAGCGATACAATGAGCAGTTCTTC. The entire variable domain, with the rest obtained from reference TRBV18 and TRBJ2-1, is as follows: NAGVMQNPRHLVRRRGQEARLRCSPMKGHSHVYWYRQLPEEGLKFMVYLQKENIIDESGMPKERFSAEFPKEGPSILRIQQVVRGDSAAYFCASSPQRYNEQFFGPGTRLTVL.

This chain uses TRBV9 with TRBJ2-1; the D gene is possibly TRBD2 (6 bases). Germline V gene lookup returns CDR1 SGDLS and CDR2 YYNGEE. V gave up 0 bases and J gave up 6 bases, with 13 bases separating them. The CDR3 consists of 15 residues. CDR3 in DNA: TGTGCCAGCAGCGTAGATATAGGTAGCGGCAATGAGCAGTTCTTC. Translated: CASSVDIGSGNEQFF.

CDR3 DNA: TGTGCCAGCAGTTCGGACAACAATCAGCCCCAGCATTTT. Encoded protein: CASSSDNNQPQHF. V gene TRBV27 combines with J gene TRBJ1-5; perhaps TRBD1 as D (5 bases). This CDR3 is built from 13 residues. Trimming took off 4 bases at V and 3 bases at J, with 7 bases between the two ends. Germline CDR1 and CDR2: MNHEY and SMNVEV (reference sequence).

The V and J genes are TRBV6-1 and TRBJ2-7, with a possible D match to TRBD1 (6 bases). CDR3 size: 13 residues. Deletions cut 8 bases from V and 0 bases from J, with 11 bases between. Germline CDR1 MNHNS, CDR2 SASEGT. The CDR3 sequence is CASVQGSSYEQYF. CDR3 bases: TGTGCCAGCGTTCAGGGGAGCTCCTACGAGCAGTACTTC.

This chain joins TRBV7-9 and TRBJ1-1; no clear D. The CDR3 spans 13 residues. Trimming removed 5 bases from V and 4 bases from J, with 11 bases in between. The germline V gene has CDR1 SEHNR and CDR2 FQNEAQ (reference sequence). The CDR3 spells CASSLKEVTEAFF. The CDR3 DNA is TGTGCCAGCAGCCTCAAGGAGGTCACTGAAGCTTTCTTT.

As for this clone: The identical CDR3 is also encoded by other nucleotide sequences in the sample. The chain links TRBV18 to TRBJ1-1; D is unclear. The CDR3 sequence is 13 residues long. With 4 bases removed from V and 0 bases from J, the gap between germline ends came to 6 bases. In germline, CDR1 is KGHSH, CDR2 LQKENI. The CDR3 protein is CASSRDMNTEAFF. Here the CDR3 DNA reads TGTGCCAGCTCACGAGATATGAACACTGAAGCTTTCTTT.

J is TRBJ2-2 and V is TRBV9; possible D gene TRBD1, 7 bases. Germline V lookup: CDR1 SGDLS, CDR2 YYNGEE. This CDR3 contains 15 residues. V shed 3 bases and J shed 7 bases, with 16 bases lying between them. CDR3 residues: CASSGRGVSDGELFF. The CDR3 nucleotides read TGTGCCAGCAGCGGCAGGGGGGTTTCTGACGGGGAGCTGTTTTTT.

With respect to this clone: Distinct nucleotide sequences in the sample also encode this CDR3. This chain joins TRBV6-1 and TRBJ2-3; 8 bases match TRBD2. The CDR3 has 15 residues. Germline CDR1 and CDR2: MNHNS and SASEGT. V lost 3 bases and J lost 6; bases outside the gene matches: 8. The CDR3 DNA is TGTGCCAGCAGTGATGTGGCGGGAGGAGCCGATACGCAGTATTTT. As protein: CASSDVAGGADTQYF.

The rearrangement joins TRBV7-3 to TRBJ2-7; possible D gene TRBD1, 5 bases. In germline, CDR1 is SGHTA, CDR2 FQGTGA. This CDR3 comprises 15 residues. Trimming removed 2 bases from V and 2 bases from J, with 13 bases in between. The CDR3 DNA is TGTGCCAGCAGCTTAGCGACCGACAGAGCCTACGAGCAGTACTTC. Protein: CASSLATDRAYEQYF. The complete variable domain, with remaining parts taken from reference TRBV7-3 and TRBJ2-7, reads GAGVSQTPSNKVTEKGKYVELRCDPISGHTALYWYRQSLGQGPEFLIYFQGTGAADDSGLPNDRFFAVRPEGSVSTLKIQRTERGDSAVYLCASSLATDRAYEQYFGPGTRLTVT.

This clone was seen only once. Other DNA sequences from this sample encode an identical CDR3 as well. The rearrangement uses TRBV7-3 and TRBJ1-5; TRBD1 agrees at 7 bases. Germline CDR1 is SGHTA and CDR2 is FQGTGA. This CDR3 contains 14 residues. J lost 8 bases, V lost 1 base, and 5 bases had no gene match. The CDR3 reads CASSLKARGEPQHF. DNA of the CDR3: TGTGCCAGCAGCTTAAAAGCCAGGGGGGAGCCCCAGCATTTT.

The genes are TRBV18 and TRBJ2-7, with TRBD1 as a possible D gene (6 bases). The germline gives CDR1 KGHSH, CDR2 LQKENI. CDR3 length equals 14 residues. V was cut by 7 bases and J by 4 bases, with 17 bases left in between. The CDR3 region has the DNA TGTGCCAGCTTCCCCTCGACAGGACGATACGAGCAGTACTTC. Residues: CASFPSTGRYEQYF.

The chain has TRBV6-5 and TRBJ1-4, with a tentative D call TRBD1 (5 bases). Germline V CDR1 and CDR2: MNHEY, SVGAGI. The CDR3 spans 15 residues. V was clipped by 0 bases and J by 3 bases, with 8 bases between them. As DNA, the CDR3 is TGTGCCAGCAGTTACTCGTGGGGGGCTAATGAAAAACTGTTTTTT. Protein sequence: CASSYSWGANEKLFF.

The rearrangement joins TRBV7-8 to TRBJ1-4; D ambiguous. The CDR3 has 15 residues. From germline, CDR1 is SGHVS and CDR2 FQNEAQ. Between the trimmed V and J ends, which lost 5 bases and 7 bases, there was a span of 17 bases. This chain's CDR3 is CASSLVKSLSEKLFF. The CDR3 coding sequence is TGTGCCAGCAGCCTGGTAAAGTCCTTGAGTGAAAAACTGTTTTTT. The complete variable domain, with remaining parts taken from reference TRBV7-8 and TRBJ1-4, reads GAGVSQSPRYKVAKRGQDVALRCDPISGHVSLFWYQQALGQGPEFLTYFQNEAQLDKSGLPSDRFFAERPEGSVSTLKIQRTQQEDSAVYLCASSLVKSLSEKLFFGSGTQLSVL.

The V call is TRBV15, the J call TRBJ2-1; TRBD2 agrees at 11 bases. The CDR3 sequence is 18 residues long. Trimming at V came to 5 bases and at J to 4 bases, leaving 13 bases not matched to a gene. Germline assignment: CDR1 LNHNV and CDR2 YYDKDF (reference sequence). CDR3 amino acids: CATSSRGSSGGKYNEQFF. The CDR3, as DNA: TGTGCCACCAGCTCCCGGGGGTCTAGCGGGGGGAAGTACAATGAGCAGTTCTTC.